Listed below are T cell receptor beta chains from one sample, sequenced in a study of T-cell reconstitution after alpha-beta-depleted transplantation in children. MiXCR, applied by TCRdb to the PCR reads, yields one record per CDR3 protein. Among 150,000 to 250,000 distinct CDR3 sequences listed, 6.3% were seen once. The sample here was PBMCs, taken before TCRalphabeta/CD19-depleted stem cell transplant. The source of these receptors is a girl under three years old with combined immunodeficiency, due to receive a stem cell transplant. Each CDR3 is given with its conserved first and last residue. The D gene is left open where the match is weak. Rows give clone size only sometimes, using once, few, many, or a class for an expanded clone.

abundance	v_gene	j_gene	d_gene	CDR3aa	CDR3nt
few	TRBV2	TRBJ2-7	TRBD1	CASSEKKGTGDEQYF	TGTGCCAGCAGTGAGAAAAAAGGGACAGGGGACGAGCAGTACTTC
NA	TRBV13	TRBJ2-7	TRBD1	CASSRQGVPYEQYF	TGTGCCAGCAGCCGGCAGGGGGTGCCCTACGAGCAGTACTTC
many	TRBV7-2	TRBJ2-1	NA	CASSLDVVSYNEQFF	TGTGCCAGCAGCTTAGACGTGGTAAGCTACAATGAGCAGTTCTTC
many	TRBV29-1	TRBJ2-1	NA	CSVSSVGVVFNYNEQFF	TGCAGCGTTTCTAGTGTAGGGGTGGTTTTTAACTACAATGAGCAGTTCTTC
many	TRBV12-5	TRBJ2-3	TRBD2	CARLKRGVTDTQYF	TGTGCTAGACTAAAGCGGGGGGTCACAGATACGCAGTATTTT
many	TRBV29-1	TRBJ1-2	NA	CSVEDWDGYTF	TGCAGCGTTGAAGACTGGGATGGCTACACCTTC
many	TRBV3-1	TRBJ2-7	NA	CASSQGGGLRIFSYEQYF	TGTGCCAGCAGCCAAGGTGGAGGATTACGAATATTCTCCTACGAGCAGTACTTC
many	TRBV20-1	TRBJ2-1	TRBD2	CSASRGGINEQFF	TGCAGTGCTTCGCGGGGGGGCATCAATGAGCAGTTCTTC
many	TRBV4-1	TRBJ2-1	TRBD2	CASSQAASGGKFYNEQFF	TGCGCCAGCAGCCAAGCGGCTAGCGGGGGGAAGTTCTACAATGAGCAGTTCTTC
many	TRBV13	TRBJ1-2	NA	CASRLVGTDDGYTF	TGTGCCAGCCGGTTGGTAGGGACGGATGATGGCTACACCTTC
many	TRBV29-1	TRBJ1-1	NA	CSVEGGQNTEAFF	TGCAGCGTTGAAGGGGGCCAAAACACTGAAGCTTTCTTT
few	TRBV20-1	TRBJ2-5	TRBD2	CSARGLAGGQETQYF	TGCAGTGCTAGAGGCCTAGCGGGGGGCCAGGAGACCCAGTACTTC
many	TRBV7-8	TRBJ2-5	TRBD2	CASSLVARGGRETQYF	TGTGCCAGCAGCTTAGTCGCGCGGGGGGGCCGAGAGACCCAGTACTTC
NA	TRBV13	TRBJ2-7	TRBD1	CASSFGQGSREQYF	TGTGCCAGCAGCTTCGGACAGGGGTCCCGCGAGCAGTACTTC
many	TRBV24-1	TRBJ2-1	NA	CATSVDNEQFF	TGTGCCACCAGTGTTGACAATGAGCAGTTCTTC
many	TRBV4-1	TRBJ1-4	NA	CASSQAQWASEKLFF	TGCGCCAGCAGCCAAGCCCAGTGGGCTTCTGAAAAACTGTTTTTT
many	TRBV5-1	TRBJ2-1	NA	CASSTWGRTSYNEQFF	TGCGCCAGCAGCACCTGGGGCAGAACCTCCTACAATGAGCAGTTCTTC
many	TRBV18	TRBJ2-7	TRBD1	CASSPGQRNYEQYF	TGTGCCAGCTCACCGGGACAGCGGAACTACGAGCAGTACTTC
many	TRBV6-1	TRBJ2-1	TRBD2	CASSETSGRYNEQFF	TGTGCCAGCAGTGAAACTAGCGGGAGGTACAATGAGCAGTTCTTC
NA	TRBV5-1	TRBJ2-4	NA	CASSLSGLAKNIQYF	TGCGCCAGCAGCTTATCCGGGCTAGCCAAAAACATTCAGTACTTC
NA	TRBV20-1	TRBJ2-1	TRBD2	CSESPSGNEQFF	TGCAGTGAGAGTCCTAGCGGCAATGAGCAGTTCTTC
NA	TRBV7-8	TRBJ1-2	NA	CASSLSGILVSARYGYTF	TGTGCCAGCAGCTTATCGGGGATCCTCGTTTCAGCCCGATATGGCTACACCTTC
many	TRBV11-2	TRBJ2-1	TRBD2	CASSFGTSGNNEQFF	TGTGCCAGCAGCTTTGGGACTAGCGGGAACAATGAGCAGTTCTTC
many	TRBV3-1	TRBJ2-1	NA	CASSQPGSISYNEQFF	TGTGCCAGCAGCCAACCGGGATCCATCTCCTACAATGAGCAGTTCTTC
many	TRBV12-3/TRBV12-4	TRBJ1-3	NA	CASSFPPGPQRYF	TGTGCCAGCAGTTTCCCCCCAGGCCCTCAGCGGTATTTT
many	TRBV7-2	TRBJ2-3	NA	CASSLGRARTDTQYF	TGTGCCAGCAGCTTAGGTCGGGCCCGCACAGATACGCAGTATTTT
many	TRBV20-1	TRBJ2-7	TRBD2	CSARDGTSGDRYYEQYF	TGCAGTGCTAGAGATGGGACTAGCGGAGATAGGTACTACGAGCAGTACTTC
NA	TRBV6-4	TRBJ2-1	NA	CASSDSAGWGHNEQFF	TGTGCCAGCAGTGACTCCGCGGGTTGGGGGCACAATGAGCAGTTCTTC
many	TRBV7-9	TRBJ2-7	NA	CASSPDTGEQYF	TGTGCCAGCAGCCCCGATACCGGCGAGCAGTACTTC
many	TRBV29-1	TRBJ2-3	TRBD2	CSVAASGNSADTQYF	TGCAGCGTTGCGGCTAGCGGGAATTCGGCAGATACGCAGTATTTT
many	TRBV20-1	TRBJ2-1	NA	CSTYARDSYNEQFF	TGCAGTACCTACGCTAGAGACTCCTACAATGAGCAGTTCTTC
few	TRBV11-3	TRBJ1-1	TRBD1	CASSVGQGAENTEAFF	TGTGCCAGCTCTGTGGGACAGGGGGCGGAGAACACTGAAGCTTTCTTT
many	TRBV28	TRBJ2-1	NA	CASLGSWGNEQFF	TGTGCCAGCCTCGGGAGTTGGGGCAATGAGCAGTTCTTC
many	TRBV20-1	TRBJ1-5	NA	CSARDSRSNQPQHF	TGCAGTGCTAGAGATAGTAGAAGCAATCAGCCCCAGCATTTT
many	TRBV9	TRBJ2-1	NA	CASSFRQGGRPYNEQFF	TGTGCCAGCAGCTTCCGACAGGGAGGCCGCCCCTACAATGAGCAGTTCTTC
many	TRBV12-3/TRBV12-4	TRBJ2-3	TRBD2	CASSETSGSTDTQYF	TGTGCCAGCAGTGAGACTAGCGGTAGCACAGATACGCAGTATTTT
many	TRBV28	TRBJ2-3	TRBD2	CASSLVAGTSGFADTQYF	TGTGCCAGCAGTCTTGTCGCTGGGACTAGCGGGTTTGCAGATACGCAGTATTTT
many	TRBV9	TRBJ2-1	NA	CASSVGTDEQFF	TGTGCCAGCAGCGTAGGTACAGATGAGCAGTTCTTC
many	TRBV20-1	TRBJ2-7	NA	CSALGTSTYEQYF	TGCAGTGCCCTTGGGACCTCTACCTACGAGCAGTACTTC
many	TRBV7-7	TRBJ2-3	TRBD1	CASSLDRGSDTQYF	TGTGCCAGCAGCTTGGACAGGGGATCAGATACGCAGTATTTT
many	TRBV6-2/TRBV6-3	TRBJ1-2	NA	CASSYGISGTQFYGYTF	TGTGCCAGCAGTTACGGAATATCAGGCACCCAATTCTATGGCTACACCTTC
NA	TRBV28	TRBJ1-4	NA	CASSFGASNEKLFF	TGTGCCAGCAGTTTCGGCGCTAGTAATGAAAAACTGTTTTTT
many	TRBV6-4	TRBJ1-2	TRBD1	CASSEGTGYYGYTF	TGTGCCAGCAGTGAAGGGACAGGCTACTATGGCTACACCTTC
many	TRBV7-2	TRBJ2-1	NA	CASSSWGSFSSYNEQFF	TGTGCCAGCAGCTCATGGGGTAGCTTCAGCTCCTACAATGAGCAGTTCTTC
many	TRBV12-3/TRBV12-4	TRBJ2-7	NA	CASSLTVRSHEQYF	TGTGCCAGCAGTTTAACAGTGCGTTCGCACGAGCAGTACTTC
many	TRBV29-1	TRBJ1-2	NA	CSVEGGYGYTF	TGCAGCGTTGAGGGAGGGTATGGCTACACCTTC
many	TRBV20-1	TRBJ1-2	NA	CSVTEAAHYGYTF	TGCAGTGTCACTGAGGCCGCCCACTATGGCTACACCTTC
many	TRBV28	TRBJ2-5	NA	CASSLGQRVQETQYF	TGTGCCAGCAGTTTAGGCCAGCGGGTCCAAGAGACCCAGTACTTC
many	TRBV21-1	TRBJ2-7	NA	CASSKAWGGEFEYEQYF	TGTGCCAGCAGCAAAGCGTGGGGCGGGGAGTTCGAGTACGAGCAGTACTTC
many	TRBV7-2	TRBJ1-4	TRBD1	CASSLLDRDDEKLFF	TGTGCCAGCAGCCTCCTGGACAGGGATGATGAAAAACTGTTTTTT
many	TRBV18	TRBJ2-3	TRBD2	CASSPRAGVSTDTQYF	TGTGCCAGCTCACCACGAGCGGGAGTGAGCACAGATACGCAGTATTTT
many	TRBV10-3	TRBJ2-6	NA	CAISVYRVLWANVLTF	TGTGCCATCAGTGTCTACAGGGTGTTATGGGCCAACGTCCTGACTTTC
many	TRBV15	TRBJ2-1	NA	CATSNNYNEQFF	TGTGCCACCAGCAATAACTACAATGAGCAGTTCTTC
many	TRBV25-1	TRBJ2-2	NA	CASSLKGTGELFF	TGTGCCAGCAGTTTGAAAGGAACCGGGGAGCTGTTTTTT
many	TRBV20-1	TRBJ2-3	NA	CSARGEGVGTDTQYF	TGCAGTGCTAGAGGAGAGGGAGTGGGCACAGATACGCAGTATTTT